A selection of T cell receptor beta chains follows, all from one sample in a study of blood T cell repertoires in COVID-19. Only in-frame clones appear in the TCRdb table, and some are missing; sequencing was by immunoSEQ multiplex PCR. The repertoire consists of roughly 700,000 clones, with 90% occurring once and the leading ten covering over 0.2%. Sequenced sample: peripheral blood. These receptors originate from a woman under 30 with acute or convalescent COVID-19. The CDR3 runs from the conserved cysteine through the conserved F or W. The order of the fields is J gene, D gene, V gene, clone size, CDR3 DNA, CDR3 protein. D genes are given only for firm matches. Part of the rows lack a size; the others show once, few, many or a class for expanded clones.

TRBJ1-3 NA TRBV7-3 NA TGTGCCAGCAGCTTAATGGTCGGGGACACCATATATTTT CASSLMVGDTIYF
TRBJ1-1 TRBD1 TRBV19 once TGTGCCAGTAGTCTCGGGACAGGGTTCGTTGGGAACACTGAAGCTTTCTTT CASSLGTGFVGNTEAFF
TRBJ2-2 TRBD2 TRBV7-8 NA TGTGCCAGCAAGTACCTAGCGGGGGAATCCGGGGAGCTGTTTTTT CASKYLAGESGELFF
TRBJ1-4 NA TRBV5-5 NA TGTGCCAGCAGCTTGGGGACAGTTTCTAATGAAAAACTGTTTTTT CASSLGTVSNEKLFF
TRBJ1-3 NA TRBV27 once TGTGCCAGCAGTTCCTCCCCAGTTGGAAACACCATATATTTT CASSSSPVGNTIYF
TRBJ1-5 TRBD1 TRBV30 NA TGTGCCTGGAGTGCATTCTCTTCGACAGGGTATCAGCCCCAGCATTTT CAWSAFSSTGYQPQHF
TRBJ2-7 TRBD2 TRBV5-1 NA TGCGCCAGCAGCTCCTGGGGCCGGCGGGAGACCTACGAGCAGTACTTC CASSSWGRRETYEQYF
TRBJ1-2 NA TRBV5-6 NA TGTGCCAGCAGCCAGGGTAGGAACTATGGCTACACCTTC CASSQGRNYGYTF
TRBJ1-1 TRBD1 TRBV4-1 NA TGCGCCAGCAGCCAAGATCTAGGGGGCGAGGGTAGCACTGAAGCTTTCTTT CASSQDLGGEGSTEAFF
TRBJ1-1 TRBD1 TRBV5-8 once TGTGCCAGCAGCTCCTACCGGGACAGGGAAATAGCAGAAGCTTTCTTT CASSSYRDREIAEAFF
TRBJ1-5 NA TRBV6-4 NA TGTGCCAGCAGTGCTAGGTCAGCGTCTAATCAGCCCCAGCATTTT CASSARSASNQPQHF
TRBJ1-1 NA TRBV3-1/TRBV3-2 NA TGTGCCAGCGGGCCCCTAAACACTGAAGCTTTCTTT CASGPLNTEAFF
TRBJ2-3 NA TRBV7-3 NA TGTGCCAGCAGCTTCCAGTTTACAGATACGCAGTATTTT CASSFQFTDTQYF
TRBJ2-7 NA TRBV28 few TGTGCCAGCAGCCCGACATACGCCTCCTACGAGCAGTACTTC CASSPTYASYEQYF
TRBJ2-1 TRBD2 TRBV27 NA TGTGCCAGCAGTCTTCTAGCGGGGGCCTACAATGAGCAGTTCTTC CASSLLAGAYNEQFF
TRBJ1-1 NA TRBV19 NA TGTGCCAGTAGATATACAGGACAGCGCCCAATGAACACTGAAGCTTTCTTT CASRYTGQRPMNTEAFF
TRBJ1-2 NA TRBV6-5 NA TGTGCCAGTAACCTTGGGGAGGGCTACACCTTC CASNLGEGYTF
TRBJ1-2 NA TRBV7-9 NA TGTGCCAGCAGCTTATGGGGCCCAGGGGACTTC CASSLWGPGDF
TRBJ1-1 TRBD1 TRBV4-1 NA TGCGCCAGCAGCCAAGATCCGACCGGGACAGGGGGCTCCCGGAGGGGGAACACTGAAGCTTTCTTT CASSQDPTGTGGSRRGNTEAFF
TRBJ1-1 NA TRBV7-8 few TGTGCCAGCGGGGGCAGGGGTGGTTTGATCGGTGCTGAAGCTTTCTTT CASGGRGGLIGAEAFF
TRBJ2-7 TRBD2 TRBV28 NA TGTGCCAGCAGACAGGCGGGGGGACCTAAGGAGCAGTACTTC CASRQAGGPKEQYF
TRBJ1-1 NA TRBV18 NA TGTGCCAGCTCACCGGATAGGTGGGGCTTGGGTGAAGCTTTCTTT CASSPDRWGLGEAFF